This paragraph covers one T cell receptor (beta chain) sequence. These data are taken from a study of blood T cells in healthy people across ages. Study-level information: Per two T cells, template switching captured roughly one barcoded beta molecule.

Combining a sample-barcoded 5' primer with a J-beta primer mix, a second PCR ran for roughly 7 to 12 cycles. Carrying 12 random nucleotides, a template-switch adaptor labeled each individual cDNA molecule. One entry per CDR3 protein, called by TCRdb with MiXCR from the 5' RACE reads. The table includes about a million distinct CDR3 sequences, roughly 43% detected once. There are 12 residues in the CDR3. V lost 2 bases to trimming and J lost 6 bases, with 8 bases between them. CDR1 is MNHEY and CDR2 is SVGEGT in the germline V gene. This chain uses TRBV6-2 or TRBV6-3 with TRBJ2-7; D not certain. The sequenced sample was blood. This clonotype originated in a young man in good health. The CDR3 here is CASSYPAFEQYF. DNA for the CDR3: TGTGCCAGCAGTTACCCGGCCTTCGAGCAGTACTTC.